The 23 T cell receptor beta chains below all came from one sample that was sequenced in a study of cytomegalovirus exposure and HLA in healthy donors. 13 Jbeta primers and 60 Vbeta primers were used for the PCR. Assay: immunoSEQ multiplex PCR; the TCRdb copy retains only in-frame clones and omits some. Among about 150,000 clones, 50% to 75% were seen once, and the ten largest hold about 7.1%. Input material: PBMCs. These receptors were collected from a woman in her fifties or sixties in good health and CMV-seropositive.

This clone was picked up a small number of times. Other DNA sequences in the same sample also yield this CDR3. The J gene is TRBJ1-1, the V gene TRBV7-9; 9 bases are a match to TRBD1. The trim removed 4 bases at V and 11 bases at J, leaving 11 bases unmatched. The CDR3 is 14 residues long. Looked up from germline, CDR1 is SEHNR and CDR2 is FQNEAQ (reference sequence). CDR3 DNA sequence: TGTGCCAGCAGCTCCGGCGGGGGACAGGGCTACGCTTTCTTT. Encoded protein: CASSSGGGQGYAFF.

The rearrangement links TRBV6-5 to TRBJ1-1; perhaps TRBD1 as D (5 bases). Germline V CDR1 and CDR2: MNHEY, SVGAGI. V was shortened by 6 bases and J by 1 base, with 12 bases between the two germline ends. This CDR3 region has 14 residues. CDR3 amino acids: CASRSQGKNTEAFF. CDR3 nucleotide sequence: TGTGCCAGCAGGAGTCAGGGTAAGAACACTGAAGCTTTCTTT.

This clone has only a few counts. The chain combines TRBV6-5 with TRBJ2-3; 8 nucleotides align to TRBD2. CDR1 is MNHEY, CDR2 SVGAGI, per germline. The CDR3 is 15 amino acids. The V segment lost 2 bases and the J segment 5 bases; nucleotides outside the gene matches: 6. CDR3 residues: CASSYSSGSLDTQYF. The CDR3 nucleotides are TGTGCCAGCAGTTACAGCAGCGGGAGTTTAGATACGCAGTATTTT.

The chain uses TRBV5-6 and TRBJ1-1; unclear D gene. V was trimmed by 1 base and J by 6 bases, leaving 13 bases between them. Germline CDR1 is SGHDT and CDR2 is YYEEEE. The CDR3 totals 14 residues. CDR3 DNA: TGTGCCAGCAGCTTGCGAGGGCGACTGGCTGAAGCTTTCTTT. It specifies CASSLRGRLAEAFF.

This chain connects TRBV5-1 to TRBJ1-1, with D possibly TRBD1 on 6 matching bases. The CDR3 has 15 residues. The germline V and J ends were trimmed by 0 bases and 1 base, with 10 bases remaining between them. In germline, CDR1 is SGHRS, CDR2 YFSETQ. The CDR3 coding sequence is TGCGCCAGCAGCTTGGTCGCAGGGGCGAACACTGAAGCTTTCTTT. This translates into CASSLVAGANTEAFF.

V is TRBV5-1 and J is TRBJ2-1, with TRBD2 identical over 7 bases. The junction had 6 bases not matched to a gene; V was cut back by 0 bases and J by 0 bases. The CDR3 is made up of 17 amino acids. CDR1 SGHRS and CDR2 YFSETQ come from the germline V gene. The CDR3 region has the DNA TGCGCCAGCAGCTTGGCCCTAGCGGCAAGCTCCTACAATGAGCAGTTCTTC. Its translation is CASSLALAASSYNEQFF.

As DNA, the CDR3 is TGTGCCAGCAGCGTAGACACGCACTCCTACGAGCAGTACTTC. Translating gives CASSVDTHSYEQYF. V gene TRBV9 combines with J gene TRBJ2-7; D is ambiguous. Germline loops: CDR1 SGDLS, CDR2 YYNGEE. This CDR3 is built from 14 residues. Trimming shortened V by 0 bases and J by 0 bases, and 7 bases separated the two germline ends.

The chain couples TRBV18 to TRBJ1-1; 9 nucleotides match TRBD1. The CDR3 totals 14 residues. CDR1 is KGHSH and CDR2 is LQKENI in the germline V gene. Trimming cost V 1 base and J 3 bases; bases outside gene matches: 0. CDR3 bases: TGTGCCAGCTCACCACGGACAGGGGACACTGAAGCTTTCTTT. Protein: CASSPRTGDTEAFF. The complete variable domain, with remaining parts taken from reference TRBV18 and TRBJ1-1, reads NAGVMQNPRHLVRRRGQEARLRCSPMKGHSHVYWYRQLPEEGLKFMVYLQKENIIDESGMPKERFSAEFPKEGPSILRIQQVVRGDSAAYFCASSPRTGDTEAFFGQGTRLTVV.

J is TRBJ2-7 and V is TRBV4-3; D might be TRBD1 (6 bases). Per germline, CDR1 LGHNA and CDR2 YSLEER. The CDR3 has 14 amino acids. The V and J ends lost 0 bases and 6 bases respectively, with 12 bases between them. The CDR3 here is CASSQDGSRGEQYF. CDR3 bases: TGCGCCAGCAGCCAAGATGGGTCCAGGGGCGAGCAGTACTTC.

The CDR3 here is CASSSRDRGNTIYF. DNA for the CDR3: TGTGCCAGCAGCTCCCGGGACAGGGGAAACACCATATATTTT. The V gene is TRBV5-4, the J gene TRBJ1-3, with TRBD1 matching 8 bases. The CDR3 length is 14 residues. Germline lookup yields CDR1 SGHNT and CDR2 YYREEE (reference sequence). Trimming took 3 bases from V and 4 from J; bases not matched to a gene: 3.

The gene calls are TRBV9 and TRBJ2-1, with 13 bases fitting TRBD2. The V gene end was trimmed by 4 bases and the J gene end by 8 bases; junction bases not matched to a gene: 3. The CDR3 runs 14 residues. Looked up from germline, CDR1 is SGDLS and CDR2 is YYNGEE. The CDR3 nucleotides read TGTGCCAGCAGCACGGGACTAGCGGGATATGAGCAGTTCTTC. Protein sequence: CASSTGLAGYEQFF.

This clone was recorded a few times. The gene calls are TRBV9 and TRBJ1-4, with D unresolved. Germline CDR1 and CDR2: SGDLS and YYNGEE. The CDR3 length is 13 residues. V was shortened by 2 bases and J by 5 bases, with 7 bases between the two germline ends. The CDR3 region has the DNA TGTGCCAGCAGCGTTTCTGAGAATGAAAAACTGTTTTTT. Its protein product is CASSVSENEKLFF.

This clone has just a few counts. The genes are TRBV28 and TRBJ2-7, with D tentatively TRBD1 (6 bases). The V gene's germline CDR1 is MDHEN and CDR2 SYDVKM. V gave up 6 bases and J gave up 2 bases, with 17 bases separating them. The CDR3 contains 15 residues. The CDR3: CASSKRGSGAYEQYF. In DNA form, the CDR3 reads TGTGCCAGCAGCAAAAGGGGGTCAGGGGCCTACGAGCAGTACTTC.

V gene TRBV5-4 combines with J gene TRBJ2-5; D possibly corresponds to TRBD2 (6 bases). The J call is uncertain, as TRBJ2-7 better fits the DNA end. The CDR3 is 15 residues long. Per the germline V gene, CDR1 is SGHNT and CDR2 is YYREEE (reference sequence). This CDR3 reads CASRWDSGSSYEQYF. Written as DNA, the CDR3 is TGTGCCAGCAGGTGGGACTCCGGAAGCTCCTACGAGCAGTACTTC.

CDR3 in amino acids: CACGVAGGGETQYF. Written as DNA, the CDR3 is TGTGCCTGTGGGGTGGCGGGAGGAGGAGAGACCCAGTACTTC. The chain links TRBV30 to TRBJ2-5, with 8 nucleotides matching TRBD2. Germline-derived CDR1 and CDR2 are GTSNPN and SVGIG (reference sequence). V lost 6 bases, J lost 4 bases, and 10 bases stayed unmatched. The CDR3 runs to 14 residues.

V gene TRBV4-2 combines with J gene TRBJ1-5, with D possibly TRBD1 on 5 matching bases. CDR3 length: 15 amino acids. The germline V gene encodes CDR1 LGHNA and CDR2 YNFKEQ. Between the trimmed V and J ends, which lost 0 bases and 6 bases, there was a span of 12 bases. CDR3 residues: CASSQDLGAGQPQHF. The CDR3 nucleotides are TGTGCCAGCAGCCAAGATCTAGGGGCTGGTCAGCCCCAGCATTTT.

The V call is TRBV19, the J call TRBJ2-1; TRBD1 is a possible D gene (6 bases). The CDR3 is 16 amino acids. Between the trimmed V and J ends, which lost 2 bases and 7 bases, there was a span of 18 bases. The germline gives CDR1 LNHDA, CDR2 SQIVND (reference sequence). CDR3 region: CASSIFGQRLGNEQFF. DNA for the CDR3: TGTGCCAGTAGTATATTCGGACAGCGCCTGGGAAATGAGCAGTTCTTC. The variable domain in full, completed from reference TRBV19 and TRBJ2-1, reads DGGITQSPKYLFRKEGQNVTLSCEQNLNHDAMYWYRQDPGQGLRLIYYSQIVNDFQKGDIAEGYSVSREKKESFPLTVTSAQKNPTAFYLCASSIFGQRLGNEQFFGPGTRLTVL.

J is TRBJ2-3 and V is TRBV18; TRBD2 aligns across 11 bases. V shed 3 bases, J shed 3 bases, and the junction held 5 bases outside the gene matches. CDR3 length: 16 residues. Germline CDR1 is KGHSH and CDR2 is LQKENI. The CDR3 region has the DNA TGTGCCAGCTCACCTCTAGCGGGAGGTCTGACAGATACGCAGTATTTT. Amino acids: CASSPLAGGLTDTQYF.

The genes are TRBV15 and TRBJ2-2, with 7 bases identical to TRBD1. The germline V gene encodes CDR1 LNHNV and CDR2 YYDKDF (reference sequence). Germline trimming cut 3 bases from V and 0 bases from J; bases unmatched to any gene: 1. The CDR3 has 15 amino acids. The CDR3 DNA reads as TGTGCCACCAGCAGCGGGACAGCGAACACCGGGGAGCTGTTTTTT. Amino acid sequence: CATSSGTANTGELFF.

This chain uses TRBV9 with TRBJ2-1; 9 nucleotides line up with TRBD2. From germline, CDR1 is SGDLS and CDR2 YYNGEE. The CDR3 loop spans 15 amino acids. V shed 0 bases, J shed 7 bases, and the junction held 5 bases outside the gene matches. The CDR3 nucleotides are TGTGCCAGCAGCGTAGTAGCGGGAGTTGTTAATGAGCAGTTCTTC. Translating it yields CASSVVAGVVNEQFF.

V is TRBV7-3 and J is TRBJ2-6, with 8 bases that match TRBD2. Trimming at V came to 2 bases and at J to 1 base, leaving 1 base not matched to a gene. CDR3 size: 16 residues. In germline, CDR1 is SGHTA, CDR2 FQGTGA. CDR3 DNA sequence: TGTGCCAGCAGCTTATCGGGAGGGTCTGGGGCCAACGTCCTGACTTTC. Its protein product is CASSLSGGSGANVLTF.

The chain joins TRBV5-6 to TRBJ2-7; no clear D. Germline V CDR1 and CDR2: SGHDT, YYEEEE. With 0 bases removed from V and 3 bases from J, the gap between germline ends came to 7 bases. The CDR3 runs 13 residues. In DNA, the CDR3 is TGTGCCAGCAGCTTGGCCTCCGGCTACGAGCAGTACTTC. This codes for CASSLASGYEQYF.

This rearrangement joins TRBV19 to TRBJ2-7; the D gene is possibly TRBD1 (6 bases). With 5 bases removed from V and 3 bases from J, the gap between germline ends came to 11 bases. The CDR3 consists of 13 residues. Germline loops: CDR1 LNHDA, CDR2 SQIVND (reference sequence). This CDR3 is CASSLGTRYEQYF. The CDR3 DNA reads TGTGCCAGTAGTCTCGGGACACGCTACGAGCAGTACTTC.